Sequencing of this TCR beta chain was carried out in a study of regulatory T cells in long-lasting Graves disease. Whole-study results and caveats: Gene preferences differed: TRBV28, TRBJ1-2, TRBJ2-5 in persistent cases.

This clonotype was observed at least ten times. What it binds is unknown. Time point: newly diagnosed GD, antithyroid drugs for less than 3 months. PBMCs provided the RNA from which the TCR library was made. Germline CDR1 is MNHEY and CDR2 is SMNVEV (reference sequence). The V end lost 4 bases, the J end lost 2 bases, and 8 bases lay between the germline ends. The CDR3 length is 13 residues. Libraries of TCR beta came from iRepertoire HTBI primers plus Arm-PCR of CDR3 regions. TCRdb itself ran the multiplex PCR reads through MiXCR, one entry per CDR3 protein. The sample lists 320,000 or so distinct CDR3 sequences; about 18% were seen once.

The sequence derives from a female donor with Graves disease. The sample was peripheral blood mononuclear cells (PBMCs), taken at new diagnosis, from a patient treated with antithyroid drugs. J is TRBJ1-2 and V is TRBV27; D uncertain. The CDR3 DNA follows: TGTGCCAGCAGTTCCAGGATAAACTATGGCTACACCTTC. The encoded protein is CASSSRINYGYTF.